The entry that follows covers one TCR beta chain sequence. The PCR was carried out with 60 Vbeta primers and 13 Jbeta primers. Method: immunoSEQ multiplex PCR; TCRdb's copy keeps in-frame clones and lacks some. The profile shows roughly 220,000 clones, under 70% of them singletons. This specimen comes from a study of cytomegalovirus exposure and HLA in healthy donors. The sample consisted of PBMCs. The sequence came from a man in his forties in good health and CMV-seropositive.

Here the CDR3 DNA reads TGTGCCACCAGTACCCGGACTAGCGGGGCCCTCTCGTACTTC. Translating it yields CATSTRTSGALSYF. The chain couples TRBV15 to TRBJ2-5; the match to TRBD2 covers 12 bases. Germline CDR1 LNHNV, CDR2 YYDKDF (reference sequence). The J segment lost 13 bases and the V segment lost 6 bases, leaving 12 bases of the junction unmatched. This CDR3 spans 14 amino acids.